This T cell receptor beta chain stems from a study of lymphopenia after photon versus proton radiotherapy. In germline, CDR1 is WSHSY, CDR2 SAAADI. Trimming shortened V by 5 bases and J by 9 bases, and 11 bases separated the two germline ends. There are 13 residues in the CDR3. Sequenced by immunoSEQ multiplex PCR; TCRdb stores in-frame clones only, minus some. Of under 25,000 clones listed, 85% are singletons. The starting material was peripheral blood, obtained from a patient treated with photon-based radiotherapy. The chain joins TRBV10-2 to TRBJ1-6; tentative D call: TRBD1 (6 bases). The receptor was derived from a man in his fifties or sixties with pancreatic cancer. The CDR3 nucleotides read TGCGCCAGCAGTCAGGGGCCCGGTTCACCCCTCCACTTT. It translates to CASSQGPGSPLHF.